This record covers a single T cell receptor beta chain. The data were taken from a study of cytomegalovirus exposure and HLA in healthy donors. Researchers ran the PCR with 60 Vbeta and 13 Jbeta primers. Here immunoSEQ multiplex PCR was the method, and the copy in TCRdb shows in-frame clones only, minus some. The sample spans around 210,000 clones; the ten largest clones claim under 1%. Looked up from germline, CDR1 is SQVTM and CDR2 is ANQGSEA. Trimming pared 4 bases from V and 6 bases from J, leaving 13 bases between. This CDR3 has 13 residues. This TCR was sampled from a woman aged 25 to 45 in good health and CMV-seropositive. The specimen sequenced was PBMCs. The V and J genes are TRBV29-1 and TRBJ2-1; tentative D call: TRBD1 (6 bases). CDR3 coding DNA: TGCAGCGTTGGACAGGTTGGGATCAATGAGCAGTTCTTC. It specifies CSVGQVGINEQFF.